This paragraph covers one T cell receptor beta chain sequence. This CDR3 spans 15 amino acids. V trimming: 4 bases; J trimming: 3 bases; junction bases outside the gene matches: 6. Per the germline V gene, CDR1 is SGHDT and CDR2 is YYEEEE. This entry is derived from a study of blood T cell repertoires in COVID-19. Study in general: COVID-19 samples from acute and convalescent phases originated in the United States, Italy and Spain. The cDNA or gDNA used as material had been derived from T cells, B-cell-depleted T cells, or PBMCs.

In the study's own analysis: By means of reference gene primer amplification, nucleated cell counts were estimated. Data came from immunoSEQ multiplex PCR; TCRdb stores just in-frame clones and leaves some out. V, J and clone size are taken as reported in that table, and D and trimming were inferred from the DNA itself. The repertoire holds 200,000 to 250,000 clones, roughly 90% seen once, with about 2.2% in the top ten. The sequencing sample was made of peripheral blood. The receptor was isolated from a woman aged 45-59 years with acute or convalescent COVID-19. The chain recombines TRBV5-6 with TRBJ2-3; the match to TRBD2 covers 9 bases. The CDR3 reads CASSPTSGRTDTQYF. CDR3 nucleotides: TGTGCCAGCAGCCCGACTAGCGGAAGAACAGATACGCAGTATTTT.